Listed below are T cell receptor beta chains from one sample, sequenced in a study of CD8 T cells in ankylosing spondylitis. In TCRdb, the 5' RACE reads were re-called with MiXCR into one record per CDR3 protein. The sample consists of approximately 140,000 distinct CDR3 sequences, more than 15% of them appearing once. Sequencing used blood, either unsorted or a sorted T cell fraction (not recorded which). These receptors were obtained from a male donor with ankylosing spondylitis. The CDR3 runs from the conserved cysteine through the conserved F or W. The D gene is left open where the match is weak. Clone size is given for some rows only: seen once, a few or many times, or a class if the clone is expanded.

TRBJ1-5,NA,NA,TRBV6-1,TGTGCCAGCAGTGCCCAAGCTCAGGGTTATAGCAATCAGCCCCAGCATTTT,CASSAQAQGYSNQPQHF
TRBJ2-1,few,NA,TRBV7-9,TGTGCCAGCAGCTTAGTCATGTCCAGGGCTAACAATGAGCAGTTCTTC,CASSLVMSRANNEQFF
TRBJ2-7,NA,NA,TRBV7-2,TGTGCCAGCAGCTTATTTGAGACAGGAGCTTACGAGCAGTACTTC,CASSLFETGAYEQYF
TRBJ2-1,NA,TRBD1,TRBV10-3,TGTGCCACCGTCGACAGGGCGAATGAGCAGTTCTTC,CATVDRANEQFF
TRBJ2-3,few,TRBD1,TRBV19,TGTGCCAGTAGTATCCTAGGACAGGGCACAGATACGCAGTATTTT,CASSILGQGTDTQYF
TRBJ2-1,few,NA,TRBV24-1,TGTGCCACCAGTGATCAACAGAGAACCTACAATGAGCAGTTCTTC,CATSDQQRTYNEQFF
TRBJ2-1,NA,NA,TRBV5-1,TGCGCCAGCAGCTTGGGTTCCGACTACAATGAGCAGTTCTTC,CASSLGSDYNEQFF
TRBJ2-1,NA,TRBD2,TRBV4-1,TGCGCCAGCAGCCAACGGACTAGCGGGAGTTACGGTGAGCAGTTCTTC,CASSQRTSGSYGEQFF
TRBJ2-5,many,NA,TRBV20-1,TGCAGTGCTAGAGGCTTCGTTGACGCCCGTCCTCAAGAGACCCAGTACTTC,CSARGFVDARPQETQYF
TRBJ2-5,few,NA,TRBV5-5,TGTGCCAGCAGCTTGCTTGCCTCAGGCCTGGAGACCCAGTACTTC,CASSLLASGLETQYF
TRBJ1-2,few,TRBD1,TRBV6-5,TGTGCCAGCAGTTACGGCCAGGGGGCGGGAGGCTACACCTTC,CASSYGQGAGGYTF
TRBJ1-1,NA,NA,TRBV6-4,TGTGCCAGCAGTGAGCTCTTTGGACAGAACACTGAAGCTTTCTTT,CASSELFGQNTEAFF
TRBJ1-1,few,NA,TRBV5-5,TGTGCCAGCAGCTTGAGCGCTAGACAGACCATGAACACTGAAGCTTTCTTT,CASSLSARQTMNTEAFF
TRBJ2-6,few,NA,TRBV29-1,TGCAGCGTTGAAGATAGGCCAGCCAGCTCTGGGGCCAACGTCCTGACTTTC,CSVEDRPASSGANVLTF
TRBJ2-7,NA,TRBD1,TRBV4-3,TGCGCCAGCAGCCAGACGATACAGGGGACCTACGAGCAGTACTTC,CASSQTIQGTYEQYF
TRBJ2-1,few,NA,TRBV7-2,TGTGCCAGCAGCCCAGGCCAGACGATATACAATGAGCAGTTCTTC,CASSPGQTIYNEQFF
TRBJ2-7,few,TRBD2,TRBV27,TGTGCCAGCAGGCCGGGACTAGGTTTGCGCGAGCAGTACTTC,CASRPGLGLREQYF
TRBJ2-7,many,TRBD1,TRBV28,TGTGCCAGTGGGACAGACTACGAGCAGTACTTC,CASGTDYEQYF
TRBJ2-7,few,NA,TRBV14,TGTGCCAGCAGCCAGTGGTCTACCTACGAGCAGTACTTC,CASSQWSTYEQYF
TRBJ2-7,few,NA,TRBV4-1,TGCGCCAGCAGCCCCGGGGAACGGCGAGCCTACGAGCAGTACTTC,CASSPGERRAYEQYF
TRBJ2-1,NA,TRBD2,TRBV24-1,TGTGCCACCAGTACTGCCCGCCAGGCTAGCGGGAGGTGTGAGCAGTTCTTC,CATSTARQASGRCEQFF
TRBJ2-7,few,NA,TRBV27,TGTGCCAGCAGTCTCGGGACGGACCCCTACGAGCAGTACTTC,CASSLGTDPYEQYF
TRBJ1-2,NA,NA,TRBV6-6,TGTGCCAGCAGTTACGCAGGGGCCTATGGCTACACCTTC,CASSYAGAYGYTF
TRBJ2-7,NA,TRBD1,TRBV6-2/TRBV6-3,TGTGCCAGCAGTTACTCGAGGGACAGGGCATTCTACGAGCAGTACTTC,CASSYSRDRAFYEQYF
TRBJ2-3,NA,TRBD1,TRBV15,TGTGCCACCAGCCCGGACAGGGGGGCAGATACGCAGTATTTT,CATSPDRGADTQYF